Each of the 9 T cell receptor beta chains below was sequenced from the same sample in a study of blood T cell repertoires in COVID-19. TCRdb's table, derived via immunoSEQ multiplex PCR, lists solely in-frame clones and lacks some. The table has about 290,000 clones, roughly 90% seen once. Sequencing input: peripheral blood. These receptors were obtained from a man aged 40-49 years with acute or convalescent COVID-19.

In its sample, this clone was seen a few times. V is TRBV2 and J is TRBJ2-3, with TRBD1 as a possible D gene (6 bases). CDR3 length: 15 residues. Trimming removed 2 bases from V and 0 bases from J, with 9 bases in between. Germline CDR1 reads SNHLY; CDR2 reads FYNNEI. The CDR3 bases are TGTGCCAGCAGTGAACAGGGGATGAGCACAGATACGCAGTATTTT. This sequence encodes CASSEQGMSTDTQYF.

This rearrangement joins TRBV3-1 (or the pseudogene TRBV3-2) to TRBJ2-3; the D is unclear. The CDR3 contains 16 residues. Germline CDR1 reads LGHDT; CDR2 reads YNNKEL (reference sequence). With 0 bases removed from V and 3 bases from J, the gap between germline ends came to 13 bases. The CDR3 sequence: CASSQEGAVRTDTQYF. CDR3 coding DNA: TGTGCCAGCAGCCAAGAAGGAGCAGTACGTACAGATACGCAGTATTTT.

This chain uses TRBV5-1 with TRBJ1-1, with D perhaps matching TRBD1 (6 bases). This CDR3 is built from 15 residues. Per germline, CDR1 SGHRS and CDR2 YFSETQ. Trimming took 1 base from V and 0 from J, leaving 10 bases between them. In DNA, the CDR3 is TGCGCCAGCAGCTTGCAAGGGACATTGAACACTGAAGCTTTCTTT. It encodes CASSLQGTLNTEAFF.

CDR3 coding DNA: TGTGCCGCCTGGGGGGGCGAGCGAGAAAAACTGTTTTTT. Translating it yields CAAWGGEREKLFF. The V and J genes are TRBV10-3 and TRBJ1-4; tentative D call: TRBD1 (6 bases). The CDR3 runs 13 residues. CDR1 and CDR2 from the germline V gene are ENHRY and SYGVKD. The V gene lost 11 bases and the J gene lost 8 bases, with 18 bases spanning the gap.

This clone was recorded a few times. This chain connects TRBV6-4 to TRBJ1-6, with TRBD1 matching over 7 bases. Trimming took 8 bases from V and 3 from J; bases not matched to a gene: 1. CDR3 length equals 13 residues. Germline V gives CDR1 MRHNA, CDR2 SNTAGT. CDR3 residues: CASRDSYNSPLHF. The CDR3 region has the DNA TGTGCCAGCCGGGACAGCTATAATTCACCCCTCCACTTT.

The rearrangement links TRBV15 to TRBJ1-2; no definite D call. CDR1 LNHNV and CDR2 YYDKDF come from the germline V gene (reference sequence). V was cut by 11 bases and J by 1 base, with 14 bases left in between. CDR3 length: 13 amino acids. The CDR3 nucleotides read TGTGCCGCAGGCTCGATGGATAACTATGGCTACACCTTC. As protein: CAAGSMDNYGYTF. Combining the CDR3 with reference TRBV15 and TRBJ1-2 gives the whole variable domain DAMVIQNPRYQVTQFGKPVTLSCSQTLNHNVMYWYQQKSSQAPKLLFHYYDKDFNNEADTPDNFQSRRPNTSFCFLDIRSPGLGDTAMYLCAAGSMDNYGYTFGSGTRLTVV.

This sequence joins TRBV6-5 and TRBJ1-6; D gene uncertain. The CDR3 contains 14 residues. From germline, CDR1 is MNHEY and CDR2 SVGAGI. The germline V and J ends were trimmed by 2 bases and 5 bases, with 7 bases remaining between them. The CDR3 loop reads CASSYTRDNSPLHF. As DNA, the CDR3 is TGTGCCAGCAGTTACACGCGCGATAATTCACCCCTCCACTTT.

The CDR3 region is CATSQTGPKSEQYF. The CDR3 nucleotides read TGTGCCACCTCACAGACAGGGCCCAAATCCGAGCAGTACTTC. The chain combines TRBV19 with TRBJ2-7, with 7 bases that match TRBD1. Germline V lookup: CDR1 LNHDA, CDR2 SQIVND (reference sequence). The length of the CDR3 is 14 residues. The J segment lost 6 bases and the V segment lost 10 bases, leaving 15 bases of the junction unmatched.

The DNA for the CDR3 is TGCAGCGTGTCGCTCTGGAGCTACCTCAATGAGCAGTTCTTC. It specifies CSVSLWSYLNEQFF. V and J are TRBV29-1 and TRBJ2-1; unclear D gene. The germline V gene encodes CDR1 SQVTM and CDR2 ANQGSEA. V lost 6 bases to trimming and J lost 6 bases, with 18 bases between them. This CDR3 spans 14 amino acids.